This TCR beta chain derives from a study of T cells in Graves' hyperthyroidism and ophthalmopathy. Study as a whole: Any treatment followed the collection of peripheral blood at initial diagnosis.

Researchers amplified the TCR beta CDR3 regions from RNA transcripts. The HTBI primer set was used in a first-round RT-PCR of the TCR CDR3. Each CDR3 protein gets one entry after TCRdb re-called the multiplex PCR reads with MiXCR. The repertoire has about 550,000 distinct CDR3 sequences, 20% to 25% of them found once; the top ten carry around 27%. This clonotype was picked up a small number of times. Antigen: not known. Not enrolled were patients with uncontrolled infection, other autoimmune disease, pregnancy or lactation. General study points: Stable hyperthyroidism and ophthalmopathy were separated using 13 V-J signatures. The model made its ophthalmopathy prediction, and onset followed a median about 5.9 months later.

CDR3 length equals 13 residues. CDR1 and CDR2 from the germline V gene are SGHTA and FQGNSA. The germline V and J ends were trimmed by 5 bases and 5 bases, with 12 bases remaining between them. The specimen was blood. The clonotype comes from a young man with Graves' hyperthyroidism. The chain has TRBV7-2 and TRBJ2-5; no firm D call. CDR3 sequence (DNA): TGTGCCAGCAGCCCTCGGTTCGGGGAGACCCAGTACTTC. Amino acid sequence: CASSPRFGETQYF.